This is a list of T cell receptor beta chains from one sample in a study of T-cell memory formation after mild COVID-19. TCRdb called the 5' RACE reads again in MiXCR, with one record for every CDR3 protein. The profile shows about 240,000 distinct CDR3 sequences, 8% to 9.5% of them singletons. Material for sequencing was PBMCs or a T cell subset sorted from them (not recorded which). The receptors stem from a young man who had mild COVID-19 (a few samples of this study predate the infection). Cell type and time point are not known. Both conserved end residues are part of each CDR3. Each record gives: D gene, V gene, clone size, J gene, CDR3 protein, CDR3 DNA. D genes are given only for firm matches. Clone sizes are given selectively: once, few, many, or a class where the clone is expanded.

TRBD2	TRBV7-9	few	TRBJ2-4	CASSYPTSGKNIQYF	TGTGCCAGCAGCTACCCGACTAGCGGTAAAAACATTCAGTACTTC
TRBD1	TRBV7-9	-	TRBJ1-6	CASSSPPGQTTSPLHF	TGTGCCAGCAGCTCCCCTCCGGGACAGACAACTTCACCCCTCCACTTT
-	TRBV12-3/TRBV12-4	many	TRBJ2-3	CASSLGGTGTDTQYF	TGTGCCAGCAGTTTAGGGGGGACTGGCACAGATACGCAGTATTTT
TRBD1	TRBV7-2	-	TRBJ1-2	CASSLAGGSYGYTF	TGTGCCAGCAGCTTAGCAGGGGGCAGCTATGGCTACACCTTC
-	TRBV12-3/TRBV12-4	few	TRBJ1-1	CASSLQGRAEAFF	TGTGCCAGCAGTTTACAGGGGCGGGCTGAAGCTTTCTTT
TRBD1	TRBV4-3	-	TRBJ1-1	CASSPHRGQTSTEAFF	TGCGCCAGCAGCCCTCACAGGGGGCAGACAAGCACTGAAGCTTTCTTT
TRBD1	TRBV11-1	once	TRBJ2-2	CASSSLFQMDRAYTGELFF	TGTGCCAGCAGCTCCCTCTTCCAAATGGACAGGGCCTACACCGGGGAGCTGTTTTTT
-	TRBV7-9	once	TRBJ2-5	CASSLGRRGEETQYF	TGTGCCAGCAGCTTGGGCCGGAGGGGGGAAGAGACCCAGTACTTC
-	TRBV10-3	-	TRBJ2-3	CAIRGPESPADTQYF	TGTGCCATCAGGGGTCCTGAGAGTCCCGCAGATACGCAGTATTTT
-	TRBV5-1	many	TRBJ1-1	CASKGGGVDTEAFF	TGCGCCAGCAAGGGGGGCGGGGTGGACACTGAAGCTTTCTTT
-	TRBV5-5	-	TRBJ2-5	CASSLVPQETQYF	TGTGCCAGCAGCTTGGTACCGCAAGAGACCCAGTACTTC
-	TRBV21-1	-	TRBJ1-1	CASSAQQEVNTEAFF	TGTGCCAGCAGCGCTCAACAGGAGGTGAACACTGAAGCTTTCTTT
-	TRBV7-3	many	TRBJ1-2	CASSLTSGDGGYTF	TGTGCCAGCAGCTTAACGTCGGGGGATGGTGGCTACACCTTC
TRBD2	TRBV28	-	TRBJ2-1	CASSLMTSGGLEQFF	TGTGCCAGCAGTTTAATGACTAGCGGGGGCTTGGAGCAGTTCTTC
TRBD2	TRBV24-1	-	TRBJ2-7	CATSGRTSAYEQYF	TGTGCCACCAGTGGGAGGACTAGCGCCTACGAGCAGTACTTC
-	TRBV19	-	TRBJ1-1	CASSQGWNTEAFF	TGTGCCAGTAGCCAAGGGTGGAACACTGAAGCTTTCTTT
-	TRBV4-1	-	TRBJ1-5	CASSHSRADQPQHF	TGCGCCAGCAGCCACAGCAGGGCCGATCAGCCCCAGCATTTT
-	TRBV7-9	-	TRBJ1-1	CASSLETTREAFF	TGTGCCAGCAGCTTAGAGACGACCAGAGAAGCTTTCTTT
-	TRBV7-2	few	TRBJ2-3	CASSLENTDTQYF	TGTGCCAGCAGCTTAGAAAACACAGATACGCAGTATTTT
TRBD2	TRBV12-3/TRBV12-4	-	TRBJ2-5	CASNAAGGQETQYF	TGTGCCAGCAACGCGGCGGGGGGTCAAGAGACCCAGTACTTC
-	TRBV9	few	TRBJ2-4	CASSPRGVNIQYF	TGTGCCAGCAGCCCCCGTGGTGTAAACATTCAGTACTTC
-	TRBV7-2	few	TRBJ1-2	CASSLAAVGYGYTF	TGTGCCAGCAGCTTAGCGGCGGTGGGCTATGGCTACACCTTC
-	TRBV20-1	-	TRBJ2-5	CSAKEQGRETQYF	TGCAGTGCTAAGGAACAGGGGAGGGAGACCCAGTACTTC
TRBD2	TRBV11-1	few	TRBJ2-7	CASSPLAGRAYEQYF	TGTGCCAGCAGCCCATTAGCGGGGAGGGCCTACGAGCAGTACTTC
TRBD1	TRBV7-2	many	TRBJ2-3	CASSYQTGVDTQYF	TGTGCCAGCAGCTACCAGACAGGGGTGGATACGCAGTATTTT
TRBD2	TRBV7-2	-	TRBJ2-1	CASSLHPSGGAREQFF	TGTGCCAGCAGCTTACACCCTAGCGGGGGGGCCCGGGAGCAGTTCTTC
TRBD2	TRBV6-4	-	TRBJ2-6	CASREAGGPGANVLTF	TGTGCCAGCCGTGAAGCGGGGGGGCCTGGGGCCAACGTCCTGACTTTC
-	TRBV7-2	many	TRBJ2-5	CASSLQSGLETQYF	TGTGCCAGCAGCTTACAGAGTGGCCTAGAGACCCAGTACTTC
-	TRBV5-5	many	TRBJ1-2	CASSLGPLYGYTF	TGTGCCAGCAGCCTGGGACCGCTCTATGGCTACACCTTC
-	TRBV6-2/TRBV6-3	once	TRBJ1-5	CASSYQGPQHF	TGTGCCAGCAGTTACCAGGGGCCCCAGCATTTT
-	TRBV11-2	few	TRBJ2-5	CASSVSPRRAAETQYF	TGTGCCAGCAGTGTCTCCCCTCGGCGGGCGGCGGAGACCCAGTACTTC
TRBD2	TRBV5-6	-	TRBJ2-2	CASSSSGGRELFF	TGTGCCAGCAGCTCTAGCGGGGGAAGGGAGCTGTTTTTT
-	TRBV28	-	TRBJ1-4	CASSLVGETTNEKLFF	TGTGCCAGCAGTTTAGTCGGGGAAACAACTAATGAAAAACTGTTTTTT
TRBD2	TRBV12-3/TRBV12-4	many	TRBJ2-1	CASSSVRWGGQFF	TGTGCCAGCAGTTCGGTCAGATGGGGGGGGCAGTTCTTC
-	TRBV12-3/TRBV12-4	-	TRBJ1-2	CASSLRGETGYTF	TGTGCCAGCAGTTTGAGGGGTGAAACAGGCTACACCTTC
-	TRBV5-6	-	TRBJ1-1	CASSLSRGEAFF	TGTGCCAGCAGCTTGTCTCGCGGTGAAGCTTTCTTT
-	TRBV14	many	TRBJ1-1	CASSPRGVNTEAFF	TGTGCCAGCAGCCCAAGAGGGGTGAACACTGAAGCTTTCTTT
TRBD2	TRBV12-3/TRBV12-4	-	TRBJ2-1	CASRPSGGARNEQFF	TGTGCCAGCAGGCCTAGCGGGGGGGCAAGGAATGAGCAGTTCTTC
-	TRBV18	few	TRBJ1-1	CASSPTPGHAAFF	TGTGCCAGCTCACCTACACCGGGGCACGCTGCTTTCTTT
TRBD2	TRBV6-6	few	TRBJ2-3	CASSLFVERGDTDTQYF	TGTGCCAGCAGTCTCTTTGTGGAGCGGGGGGACACAGATACGCAGTATTTT
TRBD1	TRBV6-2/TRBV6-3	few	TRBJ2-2	CASSSPPGQVNTGELFF	TGTGCCAGCAGTTCACCCCCGGGACAGGTCAACACCGGGGAGCTGTTTTTT
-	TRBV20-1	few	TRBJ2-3	CSASGAAYTDTQYF	TGCAGTGCTAGCGGAGCGGCCTACACAGATACGCAGTATTTT
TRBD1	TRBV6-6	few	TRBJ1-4	CASSYRDRELFF	TGTGCCAGCAGTTATAGGGACAGGGAACTGTTTTTT
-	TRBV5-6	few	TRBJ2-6	CASSFGRISFSGANVLTF	TGTGCCAGCAGCTTTGGGCGGATCTCATTCTCTGGGGCCAACGTCCTGACTTTC
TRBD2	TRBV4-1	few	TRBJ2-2	CASSQVAGGFTGELFF	TGCGCCAGCAGCCAAGTTGCGGGGGGGTTCACCGGGGAGCTGTTTTTT
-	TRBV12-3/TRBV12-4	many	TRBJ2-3	CASSLSPFTDTQYF	TGTGCCAGCAGCTTATCCCCATTCACAGATACGCAGTATTTT
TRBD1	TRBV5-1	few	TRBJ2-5	CASTTTGGTGETQYF	TGCGCCAGCACCACAACAGGGGGCACTGGGGAGACCCAGTACTTC
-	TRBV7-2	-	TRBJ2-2	CASSQGPTGELFF	TGTGCCAGCAGCCAGGGCCCAACCGGGGAGCTGTTTTTT
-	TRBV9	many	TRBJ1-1	CASSVNSEGKAFF	TGTGCCAGCAGCGTAAACTCCGAGGGAAAAGCTTTCTTT
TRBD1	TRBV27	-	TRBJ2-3	CASSFRTGGTDTQYF	TGTGCCAGCAGTTTCAGAACAGGGGGGACAGATACGCAGTATTTT